This T cell receptor beta chain stems from a study of cytomegalovirus exposure and HLA in healthy donors (dated by TCRdb to 2016 to 2017). In terms of the full investigation: An earlier analysis of some 600 of the donors reported about 300 Gb of sequence data and 90 million to 120 million unique TCR beta sequences obtained from 180 million or so T cells. Around 330 gigabases of sequencing data and around 88 million unique TCR sequences made up an early release that covered some 640 HLA-typed donors. Of the approximately 400 genotyped donors, approximately 82% fell in the genetic ancestry cluster associated with self-reported Caucasian donors. The study aimed to test whether cataloging public T cell receptors could reveal signatures of past pathogen exposure. The study used immunosequencing to profile the T cell repertoires of approximately 630 subjects and linked those repertoires to cytomegalovirus serostatus. Besides the first cohort of approximately 670 subjects, a separate validation cohort made up of roughly 120 different subjects was used. The study combined high-throughput TCR immunosequencing, statistical association of individual TCRs with disease status, and machine learning to predict cytomegalovirus infection status. A later analysis re-analyzed previously published TCR beta repertoires from roughly 600 donors and added high-resolution HLA genotyping to study TCR occurrence patterns. The later analysis used no new phenotypic data to find candidate immune exposures, relying instead on TCR beta sequences and their occurrence across donors. In an earlier analysis of 500 to 650 of the donors, high-throughput TCR beta sequencing was used to judge whether each TCR beta V gene segment behaved as functional or pseudogenic. Donor age, sex, ethnicity and CMV serostatus were collected together with the repertoire data. Genome-wide SNP genotypes for about 65% of the roughly 700 donors were used in a later genetic analysis, which treated that subset as a discovery cohort. All discovery cohort repertoires had been generated using a single sequencing platform. Class I and class II HLA loci were covered by the typing at four-digit resolution. Typing coverage varied by locus: roughly 629-640 donors for A, B, C, DRB1 and DQB1; approximately 500 for DQA1; around 570 for DPA1; some 470 for DPB1. Four to six DR-DQ haplotypes were handled as single units for association and clustering, since linkage in the cohort was strong. Among 398 genotyped donors of the cohort, an average of roughly 240,000 unique TCR beta nucleotide sequences were sequenced per donor, roughly 18% of them non-productive.

The cohort was made up of approximately 670 healthy bone marrow donors. At the time of sampling, every cohort member was nominally healthy, though immune exposures that went unrecorded were likely present. Of the 700 or so cohort members, 289 had a positive CMV serostatus and just over 350 had a negative one, while no CMV serostatus was recorded for the donor. Each donor provided a peripheral blood sample, and peripheral blood mononuclear cells were used for TCR beta sequencing. Genomic DNA extraction from the blood cell samples was performed with the Qiagen DNeasy Blood Extraction Kit. The paper's findings and limits, for the study overall: V-gene and J-gene trimming of TCR beta chains was associated with a missense DCLRE1C variant in a later genetic analysis, and the association was replicated in an independent cohort. The classifier was reported to diagnose cytomegalovirus status with high specificity and sensitivity in both the original and validation cohorts. Some IMGT-functional V segments, including TRBV6-2 and TRBV6-3, could not be told apart with the 87-base-pair reads, so those segments were excluded. A later analysis associated 15,000 or so TCR beta sequences with specific HLA alleles at a false discovery rate of 0.05. According to a later analysis, TCR association rates differed among HLA loci, with DRB1 alleles showing the most associated TCRs and HLA-C alleles showing the fewest. According to a later analysis, most CMV-associated TCR beta chains appeared to be HLA-restricted, and the HLA associations seemed to be driven largely by CMV exposure. Compared with the roughly 710-donor mean, donors in an Asian-associated ancestry cluster had fewer N-insertions in productive TCRs, according to a later genetic analysis. The only immune exposure information available for the cohort was CMV serostatus. A cluster of highly shared sequence variants was judged likely to represent a technical artifact of the sequencing pipeline. In an earlier analysis of around 500 of the donors, most TCR beta V segments appeared in productive rearrangements about 90% or about 30% of the time, broadly matching IMGT annotations. Roughly uniform sequencing depth across donors was assumed in presence/absence analyses, although this assumption may not hold. Because HLA typing was unavailable for some donors at each locus, only the typed subset was used in association tests. A further reported finding was that TCR beta sequences accurately predicted the HLA-A and HLA-B alleles for most subjects in the first cohort. Most TCR sequences were seen in very few donors, while some public TCRs were found in many individuals. According to a later analysis, parvovirus B19, influenza, CMV and Epstein-Barr virus appeared linked to several top co-occurrence clusters. Compared with equally common non-associated chains, HLA-associated TCR beta chains in a later analysis were more clonally expanded and had lower generation probabilities. The study gave a list of 150 to 200 TCR beta chains associated with cytomegalovirus. Only TCR beta chains were sequenced in this cohort, and the absence of alpha or paired-chain data limited detectable features. Assigning TCR associations to individual alleles was difficult when HLA alleles, especially DR and DQ, strongly co-occurred. The earlier analysis of 587 of the donors excluded seventeen rarely observed V segments, including chromosome 9 orphons, because counts were too low. According to the authors, the approach could potentially be generalized to other disease states and immunological phenotypes. Linkage disequilibrium might explain the correlated functional status among segregating V segments, but an unknown experimental factor could not be excluded. In vitro tests confirmed that a few of the cytomegalovirus-associated TCR beta chains recognize cytomegalovirus antigens.

This clone came up a few times. This clone's antigen is unknown. The sample holds no much larger clone one base away, and base qualities are not on file. The CDR3 goes from the cysteine to the phenylalanine over 13 residues. Only the CDR3 region is kept as DNA, spanning 39 bases read in frame from base 1. Per the germline V gene, SQVTM is the CDR1 and ANQGSEA is the CDR2. V and J are truncated by 4 bases and 2 bases respectively, leaving an intervening sequence of 12 bases. Library preparation was by the immunoSEQ multiplex PCR assay. For the multiplex PCR, a mixture combining 60 forward primers for TCR Vbeta segments and 13 reverse primers for TCR Jbeta segments was used. A multiplex PCR assay on genomic DNA amplified the CDR3 region of rearranged TCR beta genes. Amplified TCR beta libraries were sequenced as 87-base-pair reads on the Illumina HiSeq System. In the authors' own workflow: In a later analysis, approximately 74 million unique TCR beta chains were counted across the approximately 620 repertoires, and roughly 11 million of these chains were shared by at least two donors. Raw reads were error-corrected and collapsed into unique sequences with a nearest-neighbor algorithm that merged closely related sequences to remove PCR and sequencing errors. Alignment of CDR3 sequences to IMGT reference sequences was used to assign V, D and J gene segments. For a sequence to be retained, at least a six-nucleotide match to both a V gene segment and a J gene segment was required. A rearrangement was called productive if the CDR3 had no stop codons and remained in frame with V and J, and every other rearrangement was called non-productive. CDR3 was defined according to IMGT convention as the region running from the second conserved V-encoded cysteine to the conserved J-encoded phenylalanine. Sequences without an unambiguous match to a single V gene segment were excluded from the earlier analysis of several hundred of the donors. An earlier analysis of about 590 of the donors classified V segments as functional when productive rearrangements were above 56.7% and as segregating when the standard deviation between donors was above 5%. A statistical classification framework was built to diagnose cytomegalovirus status from the catalog of TCR beta chain sequences. In a later analysis, V and J genes were assigned by comparing TCR nucleotide sequences against IMGT/GENE-DB human TR gene sequences. The TCRdist pipeline was used in a later analysis to assign CDR3 sequences and most-parsimonious VDJ recombination scenarios. In a later analysis, each TCR beta chain was defined by its CDR3 amino acid sequence together with its V-gene family, and reads lacking a unique V-gene family were excluded. A later analysis removed 500 to 600 highly shared, low-generation-probability nucleotide sequences to deal with suspected cross-contamination and a sequencing artifact. In a later analysis, a clonal expansion index was calculated for each public chain from normalized within-repertoire ranks of inferred template counts. A later analysis computed generation probabilities with a VDJ recombination model fitted to out-of-frame rearrangements, and checked the results against IGoR. In a later analysis, TCR-TCR, TCR-HLA and TCR-CMV co-occurrence was scored with hypergeometric tests, and a repertoire-size bias correction was applied to TCR pairs. To estimate false discovery rates, a later analysis permuted the HLA or CMV assignments 20 times. A later analysis grouped co-occurring TCRs with DBSCAN, adding TCRdist sequence similarity when clustering within HLA-allele-positive subsets. Co-occurrence clustering excluded repertoires with fewer than 30,000 or more than 120,000 public chains, plus five with anomalous nucleotide sharing. The table was pulled from immuneACCESS by TCRdb, which kept in-frame rearrangements only. Such tables lose some clones; where checked, under half of the loss comes from unresolved V genes, and the rest has no known cause. From that table come the V and J calls and clone size; the DNA was used to work out D and trimming. Here the sample has about 230,000 clones; more than 70% occur a single time. 1.3% of the sample comes from the top ten.

The rearrangement combines TRBV29-1 with TRBJ2-7; confidence is insufficient to name the D gene. Sequenced: PBMCs. The receptor was derived from a human donor in good health. The CDR3 corresponds to CSVASSLAYEQYF. The DNA sequence follows: TGCAGCGTTGCCTCTAGTCTCGCCTACGAGCAGTACTTC.